A selection of T cell receptor beta chains follows, all from one sample in a study of blood T cell repertoires in COVID-19. Generated by immunoSEQ multiplex PCR, the TCRdb table keeps only in-frame clones and is missing some. Here the sample spans almost 95,000 clones, around three quarters being singletons. Source material: peripheral blood. Receptors were obtained from a woman aged 60-70 years in a cohort sampled during active or convalescent COVID-19. CDR3s include the opening cysteine and the closing phenylalanine or tryptophan. The D gene is left open where the match is weak. Clone size is not always given. Where it is, it says once, few, many or a class for expanded clones.

v_gene,d_gene,j_gene,abundance,CDR3nt,CDR3aa
TRBV7-8,NA,TRBJ1-2,NA,TGTGCCAGCAGCCTGGAATGGAGTGGCTACACCTTC,CASSLEWSGYTF
TRBV5-1,TRBD1,TRBJ1-5,NA,TGCGCCAGCAGCTCCGGACAGGGGGGACAGCCCCAGCATTTT,CASSSGQGGQPQHF
TRBV9,NA,TRBJ1-6,NA,TGTGCCAGCAGCCCGAGATCGTATCGGCAGGGGTCTTCACCCCTCCACTTT,CASSPRSYRQGSSPLHF
TRBV14,TRBD1,TRBJ2-7,NA,TGTGCCAGCAGCGCTTACAGGGGGCGCGAGCAGTACTTC,CASSAYRGREQYF
TRBV7-8,TRBD1,TRBJ2-7,few,TGTGCCAGCAGCTTGGCGGACAGGACCGCGTACTTC,CASSLADRTAYF
TRBV4-2,NA,TRBJ1-1,medium-sized,TGTGCCAGCAGCCGAGTTAACACTGAAGCTTTCTTT,CASSRVNTEAFF
TRBV19,TRBD1,TRBJ1-2,NA,TGTGCCAGCGGACAGGGTAGTGGCTACACCTTC,CASGQGSGYTF
TRBV27,NA,TRBJ1-1,few,TGTGCCAGCAGTTTAGGAGGGCACCTCACTGAAGCTTTCTTT,CASSLGGHLTEAFF
TRBV28,TRBD1,TRBJ2-3,NA,TGTGCCAGCACCGCCGGGACAGGGTTTGCAGATACGCAGTATTTT,CASTAGTGFADTQYF
TRBV7-9,NA,TRBJ1-3,NA,TGTGCCAGCAGCTCATTCCTTACCTCGAGCTCTGGAAACACCATATATTTT,CASSSFLTSSSGNTIYF
TRBV6-5,NA,TRBJ1-6,NA,TGTGCCAGCCATTCTGGCTCTAATTCACCCCTCCACTTT,CASHSGSNSPLHF
TRBV7-4,NA,TRBJ1-4,once,TGTGCCAGCAGCGACATAAACACGGGGGCAACTAATGAAAAACTGTTTTTT,CASSDINTGATNEKLFF
TRBV2,TRBD1,TRBJ1-4,NA,TGTGCCAGCTTAGACAGGGCTAATAATGAAAAACTGTTTTTT,CASLDRANNEKLFF
TRBV5-1,NA,TRBJ2-5,NA,TGCGCCAGCAGCTTATTCGGCGGGGACGGAGAGACCCAGTACTTC,CASSLFGGDGETQYF
TRBV4-2,TRBD1,TRBJ2-7,NA,TGTGCCAGCAGCCAAGGAGACAGGGGGCTCTACGAGCAGTACTTC,CASSQGDRGLYEQYF
TRBV5-1,TRBD2,TRBJ2-7,NA,TGCGCCAGCAGCCCTGGACTAGTTCGTTACGAGCAGTACTTC,CASSPGLVRYEQYF
TRBV28,NA,TRBJ1-5,NA,TGTGCCAGCAGAAACAGGGCTGTGGCGGATCAGCCCCAGCATTTT,CASRNRAVADQPQHF
TRBV5-5,TRBD1,TRBJ2-2,NA,TGTGCCAGCAGCTGGTGGACAGGGGTCACCGGGGAGCTGTTTTTT,CASSWWTGVTGELFF
TRBV7-9,TRBD1,TRBJ2-5,once,TGTGCCAGTCGAGGGACAGGAAATTTGGTAGAGACCCAGTACTTC,CASRGTGNLVETQYF
TRBV7-9,NA,TRBJ1-2,few,TGTGCCAGCAGCGAGGGCTATGGCTACACCTTC,CASSEGYGYTF
TRBV9,TRBD1,TRBJ2-3,few,TGTGCCAGCAGCAAACAGGGGGCGGATACGCAGTATTTT,CASSKQGADTQYF
TRBV19,TRBD1,TRBJ2-6,NA,TGTGCCAGTAGCGCCCCGGGACAGGGGATATCTGGGGCCAACGTCCTGACTTTC,CASSAPGQGISGANVLTF
TRBV24-1,NA,TRBJ2-2,NA,TGTGCCACCAGTGATTTCGATCGGCGGGGGAACACCGGGGAGCTGTTTTTT,CATSDFDRRGNTGELFF
TRBV27,TRBD1,TRBJ2-1,NA,TGTGCCAGCAAAGTTGAAACAGGGGACCCTTACAATGAGCAGTTCTTC,CASKVETGDPYNEQFF
TRBV6-5,NA,TRBJ1-2,NA,TGTGCCAGCAGCGTTGGTAGTGAGGGCTATGGCTACACCTTC,CASSVGSEGYGYTF
TRBV18,TRBD1,TRBJ1-2,NA,TGTGCCAGCTCACCTCTCGGGCTGGGACAGGGGGCGCTTGGCTACACCTTC,CASSPLGLGQGALGYTF
TRBV7-9,NA,TRBJ1-1,NA,TGTGCCAGCAGCTTATTCTCGGGGGACACTGAAGCTTTCTTT,CASSLFSGDTEAFF
TRBV19,NA,TRBJ1-2,many,TGTGCCAGTAGTACTGGACTTGATGGCTACACCTTC,CASSTGLDGYTF
TRBV11-1,NA,TRBJ1-2,NA,TGTGCCAGCAGCTTAGACAGCAACTATGGCTACACCTTC,CASSLDSNYGYTF
TRBV2,TRBD1,TRBJ1-1,NA,TGTGCCAGCAGTGAAATGGGACAGAGGAACACTGAAGCTTTCTTT,CASSEMGQRNTEAFF